The clone carrying this T cell receptor beta chain was seen a few times. As yet, its antigen is unknown. Vbeta (60) and Jbeta (13) primers were used in the PCR. The repertoire was sequenced with immunoSEQ multiplex PCR; TCRdb's copy has only in-frame clones and lacks some. The table shows nearly 200,000 clones, with around 86% occurring only once. The data stem from a study of cytomegalovirus exposure and HLA in healthy donors. Across the whole study: About 85 million unique TCR sequences came from HLA-typed donors in an early release. Notes on the study in general: In a later analysis, TCR association rates varied by HLA locus: DRB1 most, HLA-C fewest.

The donors comprised healthy bone marrow donors. The CDR3 totals 14 residues. The trim removed 6 bases at V and 7 bases at J, leaving 9 bases unmatched. Per the germline V gene, CDR1 is SNHLY and CDR2 is FYNNEI. The V and J genes are TRBV2 and TRBJ1-2; 9 bases match TRBD1. This clonotype originated in a man aged 30 to 39 in good health and CMV-seronegative. Source material: PBMCs. In DNA, the CDR3 is TGTGCCAGCAGCATACCGGGACAGGGATTTGGCTACACCTTC. It translates to CASSIPGQGFGYTF.